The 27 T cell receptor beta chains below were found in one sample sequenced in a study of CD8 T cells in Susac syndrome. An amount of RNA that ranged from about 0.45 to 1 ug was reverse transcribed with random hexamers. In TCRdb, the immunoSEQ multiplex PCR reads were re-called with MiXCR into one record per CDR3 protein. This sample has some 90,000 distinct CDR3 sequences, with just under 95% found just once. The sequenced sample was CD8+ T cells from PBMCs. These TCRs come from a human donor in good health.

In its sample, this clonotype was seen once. The CDR3 DNA follows: TGTGCCAGCAGCTTTACCTACAATGAGCAGTTCTTC. Translated: CASSFTYNEQFF. The V call is TRBV5-6, the J call TRBJ2-1; D remains ambiguous. Trimming pared 2 bases from V and 2 bases from J, leaving 2 bases between. CDR1 and CDR2 (germline): SGHDT, YYEEEE. This CDR3 is 12 amino acids long.

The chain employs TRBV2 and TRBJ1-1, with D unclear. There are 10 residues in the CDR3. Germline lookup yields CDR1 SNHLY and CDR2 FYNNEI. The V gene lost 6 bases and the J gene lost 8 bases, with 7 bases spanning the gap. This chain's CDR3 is CASREGEAFF. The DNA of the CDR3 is TGTGCCAGCAGGGAGGGCGAAGCTTTCTTT.

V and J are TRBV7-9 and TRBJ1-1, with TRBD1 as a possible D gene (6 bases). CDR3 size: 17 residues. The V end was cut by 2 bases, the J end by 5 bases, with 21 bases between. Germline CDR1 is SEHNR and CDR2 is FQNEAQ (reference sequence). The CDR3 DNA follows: TGTGCCAGCAGCTTATTAGGCGGGGGGCGGCCGGATACTGAAGCTTTCTTT. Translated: CASSLLGGGRPDTEAFF.

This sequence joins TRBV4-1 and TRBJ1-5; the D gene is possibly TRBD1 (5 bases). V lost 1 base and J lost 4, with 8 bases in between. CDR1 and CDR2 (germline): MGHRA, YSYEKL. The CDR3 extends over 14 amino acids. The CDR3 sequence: CASSQVGPNQPQHF. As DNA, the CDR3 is TGCGCCAGCAGCCAAGTGGGACCAAATCAGCCCCAGCATTTT.

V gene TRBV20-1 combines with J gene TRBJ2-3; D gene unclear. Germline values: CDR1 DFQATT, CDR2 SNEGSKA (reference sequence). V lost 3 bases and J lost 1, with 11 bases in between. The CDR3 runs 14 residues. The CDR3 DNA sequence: TGCAGTGCTAGTAAGAAGCAGGGCACAGATACGCAGTATTTT. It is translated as CSASKKQGTDTQYF.

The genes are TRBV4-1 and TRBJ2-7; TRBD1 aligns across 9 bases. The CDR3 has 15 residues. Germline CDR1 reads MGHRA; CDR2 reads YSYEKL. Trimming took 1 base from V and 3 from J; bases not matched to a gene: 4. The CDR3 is CASSQAPGQGYEQYF. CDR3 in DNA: TGCGCCAGCAGCCAAGCACCGGGACAGGGCTACGAGCAGTACTTC.

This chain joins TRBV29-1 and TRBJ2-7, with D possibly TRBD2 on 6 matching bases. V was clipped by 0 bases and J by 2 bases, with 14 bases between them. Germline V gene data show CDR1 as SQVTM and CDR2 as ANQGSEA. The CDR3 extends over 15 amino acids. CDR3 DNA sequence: TGCAGCGTTGAAGATCAAGGGGAGGCACCCTACGAGCAGTACTTC. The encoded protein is CSVEDQGEAPYEQYF.

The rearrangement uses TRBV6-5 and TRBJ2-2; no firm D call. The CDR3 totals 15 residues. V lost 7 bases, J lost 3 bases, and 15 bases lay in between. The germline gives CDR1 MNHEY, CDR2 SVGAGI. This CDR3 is CASTPFGEDTGELFF. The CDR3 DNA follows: TGTGCCAGCACCCCCTTCGGCGAGGACACCGGGGAGCTGTTTTTT.

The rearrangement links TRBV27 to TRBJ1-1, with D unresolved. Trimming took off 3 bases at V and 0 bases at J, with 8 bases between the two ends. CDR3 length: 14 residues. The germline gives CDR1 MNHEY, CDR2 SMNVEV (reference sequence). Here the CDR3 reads CASSLGVMNTEAFF. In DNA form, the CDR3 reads TGTGCCAGCAGTTTGGGCGTCATGAACACTGAAGCTTTCTTT.

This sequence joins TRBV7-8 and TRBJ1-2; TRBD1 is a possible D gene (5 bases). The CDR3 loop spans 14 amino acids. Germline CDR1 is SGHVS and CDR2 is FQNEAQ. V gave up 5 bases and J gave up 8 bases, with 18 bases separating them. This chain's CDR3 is CASSLGTGNGGYTF. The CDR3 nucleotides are TGTGCCAGCAGCCTAGGAACAGGAAATGGGGGCTACACCTTC. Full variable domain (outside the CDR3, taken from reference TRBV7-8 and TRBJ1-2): GAGVSQSPRYKVAKRGQDVALRCDPISGHVSLFWYQQALGQGPEFLTYFQNEAQLDKSGLPSDRFFAERPEGSVSTLKIQRTQQEDSAVYLCASSLGTGNGGYTFGSGTRLTVV.

CDR3 coding DNA: TGTGCCAGCAGCGCCCAGGGACACACGAACACTGAAGCTTTCTTT. As protein: CASSAQGHTNTEAFF. The chain carries TRBV7-9 and TRBJ1-1; D is possibly TRBD1 (6 bases). From germline, CDR1 is SEHNR and CDR2 FQNEAQ (reference sequence). CDR3 length: 15 amino acids. Trimming shortened V by 5 bases and J by 1 base, and 14 bases separated the two germline ends.

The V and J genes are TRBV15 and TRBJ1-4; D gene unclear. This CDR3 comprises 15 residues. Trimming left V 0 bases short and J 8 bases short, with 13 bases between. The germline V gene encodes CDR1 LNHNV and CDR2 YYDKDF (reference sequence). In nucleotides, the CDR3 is TGTGCCACCAGCAGAGATCGTGGGCTTTGGGAAAAACTGTTTTTT. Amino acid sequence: CATSRDRGLWEKLFF.

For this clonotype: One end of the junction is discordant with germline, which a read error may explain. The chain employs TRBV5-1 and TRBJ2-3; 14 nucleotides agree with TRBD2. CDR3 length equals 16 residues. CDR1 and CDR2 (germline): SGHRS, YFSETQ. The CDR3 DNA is TGCGCCAGCAGATTGGGACTAGCGGGGGACACAGATACGCAGTATTTT. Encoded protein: CASRLGLAGDTDTQYF.

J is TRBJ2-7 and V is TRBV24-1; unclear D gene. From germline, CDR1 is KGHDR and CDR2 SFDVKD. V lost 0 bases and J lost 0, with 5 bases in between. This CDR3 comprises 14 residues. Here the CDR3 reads CATSDLDRSYEQYF. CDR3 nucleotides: TGTGCCACCAGTGATTTGGACCGCTCCTACGAGCAGTACTTC.

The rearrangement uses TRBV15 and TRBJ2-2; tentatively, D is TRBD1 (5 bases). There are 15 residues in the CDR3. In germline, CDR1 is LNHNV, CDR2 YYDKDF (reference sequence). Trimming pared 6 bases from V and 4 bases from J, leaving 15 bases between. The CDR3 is CATSRSRAATGELFF. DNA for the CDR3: TGTGCCACCAGTAGAAGCAGGGCTGCCACCGGGGAGCTGTTTTTT.

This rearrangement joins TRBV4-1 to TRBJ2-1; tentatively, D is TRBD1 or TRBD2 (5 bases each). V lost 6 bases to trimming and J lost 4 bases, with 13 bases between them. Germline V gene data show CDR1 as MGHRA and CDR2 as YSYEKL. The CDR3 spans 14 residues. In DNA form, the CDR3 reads TGCGCCAGCAGTCCATTAGAGGGGTACAATGAGCAGTTCTTC. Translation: CASSPLEGYNEQFF.

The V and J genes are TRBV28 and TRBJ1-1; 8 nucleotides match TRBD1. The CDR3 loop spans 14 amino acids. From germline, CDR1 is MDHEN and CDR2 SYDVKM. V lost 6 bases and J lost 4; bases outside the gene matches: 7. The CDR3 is CASSLQGGTTEAFF. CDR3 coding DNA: TGTGCCAGCAGCCTACAGGGGGGGACCACTGAAGCTTTCTTT.

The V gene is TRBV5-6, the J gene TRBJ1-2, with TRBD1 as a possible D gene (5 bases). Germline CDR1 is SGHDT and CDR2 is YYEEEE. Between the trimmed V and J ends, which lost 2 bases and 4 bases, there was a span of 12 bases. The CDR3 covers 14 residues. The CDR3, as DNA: TGTGCCAGCAGCTTCCTAGGAGGGACCTATGGCTACACCTTC. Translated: CASSFLGGTYGYTF.

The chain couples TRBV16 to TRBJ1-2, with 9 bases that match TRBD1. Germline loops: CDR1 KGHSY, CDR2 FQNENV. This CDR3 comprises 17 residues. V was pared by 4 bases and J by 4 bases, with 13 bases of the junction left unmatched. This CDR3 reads CASSPGAPGTGSYGYTF. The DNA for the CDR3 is TGTGCCAGCAGCCCTGGGGCTCCCGGGACAGGGTCCTATGGCTACACCTTC.

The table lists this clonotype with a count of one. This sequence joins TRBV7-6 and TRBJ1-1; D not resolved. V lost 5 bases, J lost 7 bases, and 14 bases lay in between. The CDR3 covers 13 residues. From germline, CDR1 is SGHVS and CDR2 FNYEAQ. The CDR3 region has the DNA TGTGCCAGCAGCGGGCGGGGAAACGGTGAAGCTTTCTTT. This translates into CASSGRGNGEAFF.

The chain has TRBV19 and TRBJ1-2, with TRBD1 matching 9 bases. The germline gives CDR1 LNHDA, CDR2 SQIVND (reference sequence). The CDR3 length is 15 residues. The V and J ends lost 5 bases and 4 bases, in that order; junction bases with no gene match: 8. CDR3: CASSPGTGLAYGYTF. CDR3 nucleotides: TGTGCCAGTAGTCCCGGGACAGGGCTCGCCTATGGCTACACCTTC.

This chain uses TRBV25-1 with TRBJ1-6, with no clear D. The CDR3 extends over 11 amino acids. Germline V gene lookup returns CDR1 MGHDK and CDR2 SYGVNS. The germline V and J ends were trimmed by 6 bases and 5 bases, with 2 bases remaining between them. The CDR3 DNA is TGTGCCAGCAGGCATAATTCACCCCTCCACTTT. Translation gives CASRHNSPLHF.

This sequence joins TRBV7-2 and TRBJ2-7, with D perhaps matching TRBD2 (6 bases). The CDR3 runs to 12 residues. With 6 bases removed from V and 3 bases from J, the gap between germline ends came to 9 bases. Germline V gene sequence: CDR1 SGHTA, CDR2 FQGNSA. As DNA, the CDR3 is TGTGCCAGCAGTTCGACTAGCTACGAGCAGTACTTC. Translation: CASSSTSYEQYF.

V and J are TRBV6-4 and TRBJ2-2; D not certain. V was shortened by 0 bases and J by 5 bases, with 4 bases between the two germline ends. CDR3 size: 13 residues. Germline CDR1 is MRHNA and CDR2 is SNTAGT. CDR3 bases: TGTGCCAGCAGTGACTCAGAAACCGGGGAGCTGTTTTTT. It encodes CASSDSETGELFF.

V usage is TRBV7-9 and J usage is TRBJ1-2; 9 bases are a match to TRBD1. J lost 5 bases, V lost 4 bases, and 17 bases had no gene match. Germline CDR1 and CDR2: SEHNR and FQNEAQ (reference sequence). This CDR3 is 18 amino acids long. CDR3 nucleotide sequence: TGTGCCAGCAGCTCCGGGACAGGGATTAATTTTTCGTCTTATGGCTACACCTTC. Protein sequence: CASSSGTGINFSSYGYTF. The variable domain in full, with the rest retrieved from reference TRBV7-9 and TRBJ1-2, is DTGVSQNPRHKITKRGQNVTFRCDPISEHNRLYWYRQTLGQGPEFLTYFQNEAQLEKSRLLSDRFSAERPKGSFSTLEIQRTEQGDSAMYLCASSSGTGINFSSYGYTFGSGTRLTVV.

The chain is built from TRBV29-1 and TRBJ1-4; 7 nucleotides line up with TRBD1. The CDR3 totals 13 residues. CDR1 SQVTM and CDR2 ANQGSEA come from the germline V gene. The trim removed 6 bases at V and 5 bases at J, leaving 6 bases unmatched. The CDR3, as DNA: TGCAGCGTATCGGGACAGCAAAATGAAAAACTGTTTTTT. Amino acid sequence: CSVSGQQNEKLFF.

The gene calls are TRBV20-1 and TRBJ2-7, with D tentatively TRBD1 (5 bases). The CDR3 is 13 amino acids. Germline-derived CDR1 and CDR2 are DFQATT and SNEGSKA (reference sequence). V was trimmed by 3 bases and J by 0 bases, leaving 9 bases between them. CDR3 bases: TGCAGTGCTAGGGGGCATTTCTCCTACGAGCAGTACTTC. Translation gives CSARGHFSYEQYF.